Shown below are 21 T cell receptor beta chains from a single sample sequenced in a study of response to subunit inactivated influenza vaccine. TCRdb passed the RT-PCR reads through MiXCR, listing each CDR3 protein once. The table has roughly 460,000 distinct CDR3 sequences, roughly 9.7% seen once. Sequences were derived from PBMCs from blood, sampled 40 to 50 days after vaccination. The receptors were sampled from a man aged 45-65 years who received an inactivated influenza vaccine.

This clonotype was counted at least ten times. The chain is built from TRBV10-3 and TRBJ2-6, with no clear D. V gave up 8 bases and J gave up 0 bases, with 8 bases separating them. Per the germline V gene, CDR1 is ENHRY and CDR2 is SYGVKD. CDR3 length: 14 amino acids. The CDR3 loop is CAIQSSSGANVLTF. CDR3 DNA: TGTGCCATCCAAAGCAGCTCTGGGGCCAACGTCCTGACTTTC.

The CDR3 here is CASSLTSGGPEQFF. Written as DNA, the CDR3 is TGTGCCAGCAGTTTGACTAGCGGGGGACCAGAGCAGTTCTTC. The chain employs TRBV12-3 or TRBV12-4 and TRBJ2-1; 12 bases match TRBD2. The CDR3 has 14 residues. With V trimmed by 3 bases and J by 10 bases, 4 bases remained unmatched.

This clonotype was picked up many times. The gene calls are TRBV28 and TRBJ2-3, with 8 nucleotides matching TRBD2. CDR3 size: 17 residues. V lost 3 bases, J lost 2 bases, and 10 bases stayed unmatched. Germline CDR1 reads MDHEN; CDR2 reads SYDVKM. The CDR3: CASSFPKGGRSTDTQYF. The CDR3 coding sequence is TGTGCCAGCAGTTTCCCGAAGGGCGGGAGGTCCACAGATACGCAGTATTTT.

The V call is TRBV12-3 or TRBV12-4, the J call TRBJ2-4; 8 bases are a match to TRBD1. V shed 6 bases, J shed 5 bases, and the junction held 9 bases outside the gene matches. The CDR3 covers 15 residues. CDR3 DNA: TGTGCCAGCAGCTACACTCCGGACAGGGAAAACATTCAGTACTTC. Translating gives CASSYTPDRENIQYF.

The V gene is TRBV19, the J gene TRBJ2-1; 9 bases fit TRBD1. This CDR3 has 16 residues. J gave up 8 bases and V 5 bases, and 13 bases lay outside the gene matches. Germline CDR1 LNHDA, CDR2 SQIVND (reference sequence). The CDR3 protein is CASSPGTGFFLDEQFF. CDR3 sequence (DNA): TGTGCCAGTAGTCCTGGGACAGGGTTTTTTCTAGATGAGCAGTTCTTC.

The gene calls are TRBV7-9 and TRBJ2-2, with D perhaps matching TRBD1 or TRBD2 (5 bases each). The germline CDR1 and CDR2 sequences are SEHNR and FQNEAQ (reference sequence). The CDR3 length is 16 residues. The V end was cut by 1 base, the J end by 6 bases, with 15 bases between. The CDR3 protein is CASSLGAVWGAGELFF. The DNA of the CDR3 is TGTGCCAGCAGCTTAGGAGCGGTTTGGGGCGCCGGGGAGCTGTTTTTT.

This clonotype was counted only a few times. V usage is TRBV12-3 or TRBV12-4 and J usage is TRBJ2-3; 10 nucleotides match TRBD2. The junction had 15 bases not matched to a gene; V was cut back by 6 bases and J by 6 bases. This CDR3 contains 17 residues. Here the CDR3 DNA reads TGTGCCAGCAGCCCCACAAGAAGAAGCGGGAGGGCCGATACGCAGTATTTT. This translates into CASSPTRRSGRADTQYF.

There are many counts of this clonotype. The genes are TRBV20-1 and TRBJ2-1; a weak D match, TRBD2 (6 bases). The germline V gene encodes CDR1 DFQATT and CDR2 SNEGSKA (reference sequence). The V end was cut by 3 bases, the J end by 8 bases, with 20 bases between. There are 15 residues in the CDR3. CDR3 amino acids: CSASIAGNPTDEQFF. The CDR3 DNA reads TGCAGTGCTAGTATCGCGGGAAACCCGACAGATGAGCAGTTCTTC.

This clonotype was picked up many times. This chain joins TRBV12-3 or TRBV12-4 and TRBJ1-2; D might be TRBD1 (6 bases). The V and J ends lost 3 bases and 8 bases respectively, with 13 bases between them. The CDR3 loop spans 13 amino acids. The CDR3, as DNA: TGTGCCAGCAGTTTTGCCCAGGGGAGAGGCTACACCTTC. As protein: CASSFAQGRGYTF.

This clonotype was found a few times. The J gene is TRBJ2-3, the V gene TRBV5-1, with no clear D. Germline CDR1 and CDR2: SGHRS and YFSETQ. The CDR3 sequence is 13 residues long. V shed 4 bases and J shed 6 bases, with 12 bases lying between them. CDR3 bases: TGCGCCAGCAGCGCTTCCGATGTTGATACGCAGTATTTT. It codes for CASSASDVDTQYF.

The V gene is TRBV7-9, the J gene TRBJ2-3; D not resolved. There are 12 residues in the CDR3. The V gene lost 7 bases and the J gene lost 2 bases, with 7 bases spanning the gap. Germline CDR1 reads SEHNR; CDR2 reads FQNEAQ (reference sequence). The CDR3 nucleotides are TGTGCCAGCAACAAACTCACAGATACGCAGTATTTT. It specifies CASNKLTDTQYF.

This clonotype was counted many times. The genes are TRBV29-1 and TRBJ2-1, with 7 bases that match TRBD2. The germline V gene has CDR1 SQVTM and CDR2 ANQGSEA. There are 17 residues in the CDR3. The J segment lost 0 bases and the V segment lost 2 bases, leaving 10 bases of the junction unmatched. The CDR3 coding sequence is TGCAGCGTTGAAAGGGATGATGGCGGGAGCTCCTACAATGAGCAGTTCTTC. It translates to CSVERDDGGSSYNEQFF.

This clonotype was observed many times. This rearrangement joins TRBV12-3 or TRBV12-4 to TRBJ2-1, with 9 positions matching TRBD2. This CDR3 is built from 17 residues. V dropped 5 bases and J dropped 0; count of bases not matched to a gene: 8. Here the CDR3 reads CASSHGGRGSSYNEQFF. The CDR3 nucleotides read TGTGCCAGCAGTCACGGCGGGAGGGGAAGCTCCTACAATGAGCAGTTCTTC.

This clonotype turned up a few times. This chain uses TRBV20-1 with TRBJ1-5, with D tentatively TRBD1 (6 bases). V was pared by 3 bases and J by 3 bases, with 12 bases between. Germline lookup yields CDR1 DFQATT and CDR2 SNEGSKA (reference sequence). This CDR3 has 14 residues. The CDR3 bases are TGCAGTGCTAGCTCGGGGGGCAACAATCAGCCCCAGCATTTT. It yields the protein CSASSGGNNQPQHF.

The chain has TRBV29-1 and TRBJ1-2; 10 bases fit TRBD1. There are 15 residues in the CDR3. V lost 5 bases, J lost 4 bases, and 10 bases stayed unmatched. CDR1 SQVTM and CDR2 ANQGSEA come from the germline V gene. CDR3 bases: TGCAGCGTTATGACAGGGGGCCGCGTGGGCTATGGCTACACCTTC. Protein: CSVMTGGRVGYGYTF.

This clonotype was counted ten times or more. This chain connects TRBV12-3 or TRBV12-4 to TRBJ2-1, with TRBD2 matching over 12 bases. This CDR3 region has 17 residues. V was clipped by 6 bases and J by 2 bases; unmatched bases: 8. CDR3 in DNA: TGTGCCAGCAGCCCAGACCGACTAGCGGGGGCCTACAATGAGCAGTTCTTC. It encodes CASSPDRLAGAYNEQFF.

About this clonotype itself: This may stem from a read error, because a much larger clone lies one nucleotide away. This chain joins TRBV29-1 and TRBJ2-3, with TRBD2 as a possible D gene (6 bases). CDR1 is SQVTM and CDR2 is ANQGSEA in the germline V gene. The CDR3 has 13 residues. The germline V and J ends were trimmed by 5 bases and 4 bases, with 13 bases remaining between them. CDR3 nucleotides: TGCAGCGTTTGGAGGGGTAGCTCAGATACGCAGTATTTT. This sequence encodes CSVWRGSSDTQYF.

This clonotype was detected a few times. The J gene is TRBJ2-2, the V gene TRBV27; 12 positions match TRBD2. The J segment lost 6 bases and the V segment lost 3 bases, leaving 11 bases of the junction unmatched. CDR3 length: 18 residues. The germline V gene has CDR1 MNHEY and CDR2 SMNVEV (reference sequence). CDR3 in DNA: TGTGCCAGCAGTTTGAGTTCTAGCGGGAGGGCCTCGCCCGGGGAGCTGTTTTTT. This encodes CASSLSSSGRASPGELFF.

Points on this clonotype: One base away lies a much larger clone, so this may be a sequencing read error. The chain recombines TRBV20-1 with TRBJ1-2, with TRBD1 identical over 11 bases. Germline-derived CDR1 and CDR2 are DFQATT and SNEGSKA (reference sequence). The CDR3 has 15 residues. CDR3 sequence reads: CCARPGQGAAYGYTF. In nucleotides, the CDR3 is TGCTGTGCTAGACCTGGACAGGGGGCTGCCTATGGCTACACCTTC.

The rearrangement links TRBV7-2 to TRBJ1-5, with 8 bases lining up with TRBD1. V lost 5 bases and J lost 4; bases outside the gene matches: 4. In germline, CDR1 is SGHTA, CDR2 FQGNSA. This CDR3 spans 14 amino acids. The CDR3 loop is CASSTRDRNQPQHF. CDR3 nucleotides: TGTGCCAGCAGCACCCGGGACAGGAATCAGCCCCAGCATTTT. The full variable domain, its missing parts supplied by reference TRBV7-2 and TRBJ1-5, is GAGVSQSPSNKVTEKGKDVELRCDPISGHTALYWYRQSLGQGLEFLIYFQGNSAPDKSGLPSDRFSAERTGGSVSTLTIQRTQQEDSAVYLCASSTRDRNQPQHFGDGTRLSIL.

A word on this clonotype: A junction boundary mismatches the germline segment, possibly from a read error. The chain combines TRBV5-1 with TRBJ2-7; D uncertain. The CDR3 is made up of 12 amino acids. Germline loops: CDR1 SGHRS, CDR2 YFSETQ. Here the CDR3 DNA reads TGCGCCAGCAGCTCAAGATCCTCCGAGCAGTACTTC. Protein sequence: CASSSRSSEQYF.